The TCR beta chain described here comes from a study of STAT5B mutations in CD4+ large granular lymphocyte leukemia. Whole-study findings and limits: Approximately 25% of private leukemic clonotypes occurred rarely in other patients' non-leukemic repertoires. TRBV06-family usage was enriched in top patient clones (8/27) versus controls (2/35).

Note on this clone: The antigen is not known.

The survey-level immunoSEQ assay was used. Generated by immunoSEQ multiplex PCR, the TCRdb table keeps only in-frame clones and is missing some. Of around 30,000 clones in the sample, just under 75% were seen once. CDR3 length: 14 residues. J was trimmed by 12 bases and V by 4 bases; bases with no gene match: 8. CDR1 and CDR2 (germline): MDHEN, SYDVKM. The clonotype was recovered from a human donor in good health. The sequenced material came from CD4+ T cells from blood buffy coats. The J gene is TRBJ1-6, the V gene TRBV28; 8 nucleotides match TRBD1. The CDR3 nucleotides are TGTGCCAGCAGTTCTGCCAGGGGGCGGATACCCCTCCACTTT. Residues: CASSSARGRIPLHF.